The 19 T cell receptor beta chains given below trace back to one sample, sequenced in a study of monozygotic twins with inflammatory bowel disease. TCRdb re-called the 5' RACE reads; every CDR3 protein appears as one record, without DNA. The listing contains more than 110,000 distinct CDR3 sequences. The sequencing sample was made of blood. The origin of the receptors is a human donor with ulcerative colitis or Crohn's disease, or a healthy co-twin of an affected twin (not recorded which).

The J gene is TRBJ2-1, the V gene TRBV5-1; lacking DNA, the TRBD2 call made by TCRdb goes unchecked. Germline-derived CDR1 and CDR2 are SGHRS and YFSETQ. The CDR3 totals 15 residues. The CDR3 loop reads CASSPASGGNNEQFF.

V gene TRBV7-6 combines with J gene TRBJ2-2; TCRdb's D call of TRBD2 is untestable without DNA. Germline V gives CDR1 SGHVS, CDR2 FNYEAQ. This CDR3 comprises 17 residues. The CDR3 protein is CASSLASGREFGGELFF. Filled out from reference TRBV7-6 and TRBJ2-2, the complete variable domain reads GAGVSQSPRYKVTKRGQDVALRCDPISGHVSLYWYRQALGQGPEFLTYFNYEAQQDKSGLPNDRFSAERPEGSISTLTIQRTEQRDSAMYRCASSLASGREFGGELFFGEGSRLTVL.

The chain has TRBV30 and TRBJ1-6; no DNA is available, so the TRBD1 call from TCRdb remains unchecked. CDR1 and CDR2 from the germline V gene are GTSNPN and SVGIG (reference sequence). The CDR3 covers 15 residues. The chain's CDR3 is CAWSVLEGDNSPLHF.

V usage is TRBV12-3 or TRBV12-4 and J usage is TRBJ2-7; TCRdb's D call, TRBD2, is unchecked because there is no DNA. The CDR3 spans 13 residues. The CDR3 sequence is CASSRGGEYEQYF.

V gene TRBV7-9 combines with J gene TRBJ1-4; TCRdb proposes TRBD1, but this gene call is untestable without DNA. Germline values: CDR1 SEHNR, CDR2 FQNEAQ (reference sequence). This CDR3 spans 16 amino acids. The CDR3: CASSSGTGTTNEKLFF.

V usage is TRBV29-1 and J usage is TRBJ1-1. Looked up from germline, CDR1 is SQVTM and CDR2 is ANQGSEA. This CDR3 spans 12 amino acids. Here the CDR3 reads CSVFSGNTEAFF.

The chain joins TRBV5-6 to TRBJ2-3; no DNA is available, so the TRBD2 call from TCRdb remains unchecked. This CDR3 region has 15 residues. Per the germline V gene, CDR1 is SGHDT and CDR2 is YYEEEE. The CDR3 is CASSQGLTSTDTQYF.

V is TRBV28 and J is TRBJ2-7. Germline V gives CDR1 MDHEN, CDR2 SYDVKM. There are 15 residues in the CDR3. CDR3: CASSLTQPRPYEQYF.

The CDR3 region is CASGIPGQGTAIYGYTF. The V gene is TRBV5-1, the J gene TRBJ1-2; the TCRdb D gene call, TRBD1, has no DNA to confirm it. Germline-derived CDR1 and CDR2 are SGHRS and YFSETQ. This CDR3 has 17 amino acids.

The chain uses TRBV9 and TRBJ2-1; with no DNA, the TCRdb D assignment of TRBD2 cannot be verified. The CDR3 totals 16 residues. CDR1 and CDR2 (germline): SGDLS, YYNGEE. The CDR3 spells CASSVTLAGAYNEQFF. The whole variable domain, filled in from reference TRBV9 and TRBJ2-1, reads DSGVTQTPKHLITATGQRVTLRCSPRSGDLSVYWYQQSLDQGLQFLIQYYNGEERAKGNILERFSAQQFPDLHSELNLSSLELGDSALYFCASSVTLAGAYNEQFFGPGTRLTVL.

The chain has TRBV10-3 and TRBJ2-1; with no DNA, the TCRdb D assignment of TRBD2 cannot be verified. Germline V gene data show CDR1 as ENHRY and CDR2 as SYGVKD. The CDR3 has 18 residues. The CDR3 reads CAISDTGTSGRYRGEQFF.

The chain couples TRBV30 to TRBJ1-1. Germline CDR1 and CDR2: GTSNPN and SVGIG (reference sequence). This CDR3 has 13 amino acids. The CDR3: CAWSYLGETEAFF.

The chain joins TRBV29-1 to TRBJ2-2; TCRdb outputs TRBD1, but without DNA this stays unchecked. This CDR3 spans 14 amino acids. Germline V CDR1 and CDR2: SQVTM, ANQGSEA. The CDR3 loop reads CSVAGQLNTGELFF.

V is TRBV12-3 or TRBV12-4 and J is TRBJ1-5; the D gene TCRdb calls, TRBD1, cannot be checked with no DNA. The CDR3 spans 14 residues. This chain's CDR3 is CASSFGQGNQPQHF.

The gene calls are TRBV3-1 and TRBJ2-5; without DNA, the TCRdb call of TRBD1 cannot be checked. Germline CDR1 reads LGHDT; CDR2 reads YNNKEL (reference sequence). The CDR3 sequence is 14 residues long. The CDR3 loop is CASRDRGRQETQYF.

CDR3 amino acids: CASSSSTSYEQYF. This sequence joins TRBV7-2 and TRBJ2-7. Looked up from germline, CDR1 is SGHTA and CDR2 is FQGNSA. The CDR3 length is 13 residues.

The chain recombines TRBV3-1 with TRBJ2-5; TCRdb selects TRBD2, and the lack of DNA leaves this call unchecked. Germline CDR1 LGHDT, CDR2 YNNKEL (reference sequence). The length of the CDR3 is 16 residues. The CDR3 is CASSQGVSGSWETQYF.

The chain couples TRBV18 to TRBJ1-5; TCRdb names TRBD1, which stays unverified in the absence of DNA. This CDR3 is 15 amino acids long. Per germline, CDR1 KGHSH and CDR2 LQKENI. The CDR3 region is CASKTGGEGNQPQHF.

This chain links TRBV20-1 with TRBJ1-2. The length of the CDR3 is 11 residues. Germline V CDR1 and CDR2: DFQATT, SNEGSKA (reference sequence). CDR3 in amino acids: CSARDEAFRAF.